This entry is about one T cell receptor beta chain. This CDR3 is 16 amino acids long. From germline, CDR1 is MDHEN and CDR2 SYDVKM. This entry is derived from a study of monozygotic twins with inflammatory bowel disease. With the 5' RACE reads reprocessed, TCRdb shows one record per CDR3 protein and no DNA. The repertoire shows around 380,000 distinct CDR3 sequences; the top ten hold around 2.4%. Sequencing was performed on blood. The clonotype comes from a human donor with ulcerative colitis or Crohn's disease, or a healthy co-twin of an affected twin (not recorded which). This sequence joins TRBV28 and TRBJ1-1; the D call from TCRdb, TRBD1, cannot be confirmed without DNA. CDR3 sequence reads: CASRPRGRLKNTEAFF. The variable domain in full, completed from reference TRBV28 and TRBJ1-1, reads DVKVTQSSRYLVKRTGEKVFLECVQDMDHENMFWYRQDPGLGLRLIYFSYDVKMKEKGDIPEGYSVSREKKERFSLILESASTNQTSMYLCASRPRGRLKNTEAFFGQGTRLTVV.